This TCR beta chain was profiled in a study of blood T cell repertoires in COVID-19. Study at large: The United States, Italy and Spain supplied acute and convalescent COVID-19 samples. PBMCs, B-cell-depleted T cells, or T cells were the source of the cDNA or gDNA that made up the material.

Per the original methods: The assay estimated nucleated cells by amplifying reference gene primers. Repertoires were generated with immunoSEQ multiplex PCR, while TCRdb's copy carries only in-frame clones and drops some. The V and J calls and clone size come from that table; D and trimming were worked out from the DNA. The sample consists of some 210,000 clones, around 88% of them appearing once. The V gene's germline CDR1 is SGHRS and CDR2 YFSETQ. Trimming removed 0 bases from V and 6 bases from J, with 7 bases in between. CDR3 length: 12 amino acids. The J gene is TRBJ2-7, the V gene TRBV5-1; no clear D. The sample taken for sequencing was peripheral blood. This receptor was taken from a man aged 45-65 years with active or convalescent COVID-19. Here the CDR3 DNA reads TGCGCCAGCAGCTTGGACAGTTCCGAGCAGTACTTC. Its protein product is CASSLDSSEQYF.